The clone carrying this TCR beta chain appeared once. This specimen comes from a study of TIL therapy for anti-PD-1-resistant metastatic lung cancer. Time point indicated: pre-treatment sample, taken before nivolumab and TIL therapy. Tumor tissue came from excised metastases, mostly pleural nodules or supraclavicular lymph nodes. Adults with stage 4 NSCLC were enrolled in a phase I trial. CDR3 length equals 14 residues. The germline V gene has CDR1 SQVTM and CDR2 ANQGSEA. J was trimmed by 0 bases and V by 6 bases; bases with no gene match: 1. Sequencing used immunoSEQ v3. Sequencing depth was around 2.2 million read pairs for survey level, roughly 4.5-6 million for deep. The data were produced by immunoSEQ multiplex PCR, yet TCRdb's version contains in-frame clones alone and is incomplete. The sample has tens of thousands of clones; just over 70% are singletons.

This clonotype was obtained from a person aged 25-85 years with non-small cell lung cancer. The chain couples TRBV29-1 to TRBJ2-3, with 12 bases lining up with TRBD2. The sample in question was tumor tissue, obtained at baseline. CDR3 residues: CSVGTSGSTDTQYF. Here the CDR3 DNA reads TGCAGCGTGGGGACTAGCGGGAGCACAGATACGCAGTATTTT.